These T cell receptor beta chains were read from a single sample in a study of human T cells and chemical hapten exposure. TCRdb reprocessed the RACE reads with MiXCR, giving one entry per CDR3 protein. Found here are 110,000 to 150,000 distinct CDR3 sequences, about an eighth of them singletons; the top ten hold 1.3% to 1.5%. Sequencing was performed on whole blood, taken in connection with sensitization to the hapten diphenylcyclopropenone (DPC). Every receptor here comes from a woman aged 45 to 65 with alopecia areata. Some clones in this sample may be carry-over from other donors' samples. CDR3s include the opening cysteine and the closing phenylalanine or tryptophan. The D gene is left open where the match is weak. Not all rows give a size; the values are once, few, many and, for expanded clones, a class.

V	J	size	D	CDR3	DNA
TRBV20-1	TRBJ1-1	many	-	CSAQGPLLNTEAFF	TGCAGTGCTCAGGGGCCCCTCTTGAACACTGAAGCTTTCTTT
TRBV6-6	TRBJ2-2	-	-	CASSYWVMVPGELFF	TGTGCCAGCAGTTATTGGGTTATGGTGCCCGGGGAGCTGTTTTTT
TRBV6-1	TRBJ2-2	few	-	CASGNRANTGELFF	TGTGCCAGCGGCAACAGGGCCAACACCGGGGAGCTGTTTTTT
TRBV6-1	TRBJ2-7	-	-	CASSEPGRSGEQYF	TGTGCCAGCAGTGAACCCGGCAGGTCGGGGGAGCAGTACTTC
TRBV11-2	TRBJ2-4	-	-	CASSLVGDLAKNIQYF	TGTGCCAGCAGCTTAGTCGGTGACCTAGCCAAAAACATTCAGTACTTC
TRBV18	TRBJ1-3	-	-	CASTSGGSGNTIYF	TGTGCCAGCACTTCGGGGGGATCGGGAAACACCATATATTTT
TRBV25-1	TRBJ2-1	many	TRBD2	CASSYSGNYNEQFF	TGTGCCAGCAGTTATAGCGGGAACTACAATGAGCAGTTCTTC
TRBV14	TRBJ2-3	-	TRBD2	CASSQLTSGRAGSTDTQYF	TGTGCCAGCAGCCAACTCACTAGCGGGAGGGCCGGAAGCACAGATACGCAGTATTTT
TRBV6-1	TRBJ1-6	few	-	CASSEKGTNSPLHF	TGTGCCAGCAGTGAAAAGGGGACGAATTCACCCCTCCACTTT
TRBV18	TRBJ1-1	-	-	CASSPRDPRNTKAFF	TGTGCCAGCTCACCACGGGACCCGCGGAACACTAAAGCTTTCTTT
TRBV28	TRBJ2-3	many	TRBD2	CASSLSPGLAGLQYF	TGTGCCAGCAGTTTGTCCCCGGGACTAGCGGGGCTGCAGTATTTT
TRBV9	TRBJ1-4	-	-	CASSVAPTTNEKLFF	TGTGCCAGCAGCGTAGCACCTACAACTAATGAAAAACTGTTTTTT
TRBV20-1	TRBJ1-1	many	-	CSARDPGPGPVATEAFF	TGCAGTGCTAGAGATCCGGGGCCGGGACCGGTCGCCACTGAAGCTTTCTTT
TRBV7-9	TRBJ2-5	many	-	CASSLGPGTQETQYF	TGTGCCAGCAGCTTGGGGCCCGGGACTCAAGAGACCCAGTACTTC
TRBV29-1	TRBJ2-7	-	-	CSAAPGTSSYEQYF	TGCAGCGCAGCCCCAGGGACGTCGTCCTACGAGCAGTACTTC
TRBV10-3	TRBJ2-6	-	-	CAIARSGANVLTF	TGTGCCATCGCTAGGTCTGGGGCCAACGTCCTGACTTTC
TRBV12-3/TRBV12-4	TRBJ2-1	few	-	CASSLNRRVYNEQFF	TGTGCCAGCAGTTTAAACAGGAGGGTATACAATGAGCAGTTCTTC
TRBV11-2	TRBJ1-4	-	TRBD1	CASSFEGAVTNEKLFF	TGTGCCAGCAGCTTTGAGGGGGCGGTAACTAATGAAAAACTGTTTTTT
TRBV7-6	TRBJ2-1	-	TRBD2	CASSLGSGTGYNEQFF	TGTGCCAGCAGCTTAGGGAGCGGGACCGGGTACAATGAGCAGTTCTTC
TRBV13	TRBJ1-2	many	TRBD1	CASSRSGGNDYGYTF	TGTGCCAGCAGCAGATCAGGGGGCAATGACTATGGCTACACCTTC
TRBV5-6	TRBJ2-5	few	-	CASSFMAEGETQYF	TGTGCCAGCAGCTTTATGGCGGAGGGGGAGACCCAGTACTTC
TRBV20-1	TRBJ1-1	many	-	CSARRGGNTEAFF	TGCAGTGCTAGGAGGGGAGGGAACACTGAAGCTTTCTTT
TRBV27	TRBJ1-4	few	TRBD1	CASSLRGRNEKLFF	TGTGCCAGCAGTTTGAGGGGGCGTAATGAAAAACTGTTTTTT
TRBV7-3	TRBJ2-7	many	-	CASSLTGNSYEQYF	TGTGCCAGCAGCCTAACCGGGAACTCCTACGAGCAGTACTTC
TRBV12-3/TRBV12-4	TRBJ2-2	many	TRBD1	CASSLVRQGNTGELFF	TGTGCCAGCAGTTTAGTCCGACAGGGGAACACCGGGGAGCTGTTTTTT
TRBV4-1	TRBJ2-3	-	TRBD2	CASSQDGPRGSGSIPRTDTQYF	TGCGCCAGCAGCCAAGATGGGCCCCGGGGTAGCGGGAGTATCCCCCGGACAGATACGCAGTATTTT
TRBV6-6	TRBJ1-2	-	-	CASSQRNYGYTF	TGTGCCAGCAGTCAAAGGAACTATGGCTACACCTTC
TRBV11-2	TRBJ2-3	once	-	CASSHGALSTQYF	TGTGCCAGCAGCCACGGGGCCCTTTCTACGCAGTATTTT
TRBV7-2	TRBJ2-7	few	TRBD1	CASSLVSGQVVSDEQYF	TGTGCCAGCAGCTTAGTCAGTGGACAGGTCGTCTCCGACGAGCAGTACTTC
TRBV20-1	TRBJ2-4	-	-	CSARGVAKNIQYF	TGCAGTGCAAGAGGAGTAGCCAAAAACATTCAGTACTTC
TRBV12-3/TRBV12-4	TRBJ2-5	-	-	CASSFGVLETQYF	TGTGCCAGCAGTTTTGGGGTTTTGGAGACCCAGTACTTC
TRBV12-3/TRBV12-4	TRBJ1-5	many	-	CASSLANSNQPQHF	TGTGCCAGCAGTTTGGCCAATAGCAATCAGCCCCAGCATTTT
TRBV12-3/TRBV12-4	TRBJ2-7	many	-	CASSPGRGEQYF	TGTGCCAGCAGTCCCGGTCGTGGGGAGCAGTACTTC
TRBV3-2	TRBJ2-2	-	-	CAARPITGELFF	TGTGCTGCCCGGCCTATTACCGGGGAGCTGTTTTTT
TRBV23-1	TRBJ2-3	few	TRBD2	CASTYSGRAPDTQYF	TGCGCCAGCACTTATAGCGGGAGGGCCCCAGATACGCAGTATTTT